These T cell receptor beta chains were read from a single sample in a study of blood T cell repertoires in COVID-19. Sequencing was performed with immunoSEQ multiplex PCR; in TCRdb, only in-frame clones are kept and a portion is missing. The data contain around 120,000 clones, about four fifths of them seen just once; the ten biggest clones take up roughly 9.7%. Sequencing used peripheral blood. The receptor set was obtained from a man aged 35 to 55 with active or convalescent COVID-19. Both conserved end residues are part of each CDR3. D genes are given only for firm matches. Clone size is shown for a subset of rows, as once, few, many or a class of expanded clone.

j_call: TRBJ1-1; v_call: TRBV7-3; clone_size: -; d_call: -; cdr3_aa: CASSLTDGSAEAFF; cdr3_nt: TGTGCCAGCAGCTTAACCGACGGAAGCGCTGAAGCTTTCTTT
j_call: TRBJ1-1; v_call: TRBV9; clone_size: -; d_call: -; cdr3_aa: CASSVRGGGLTEAFF; cdr3_nt: TGTGCCAGCAGCGTCCGGGGGGGAGGTCTGACTGAAGCTTTCTTT
j_call: TRBJ1-1; v_call: TRBV30; clone_size: -; d_call: -; cdr3_aa: CAWSVTENTEAFF; cdr3_nt: TGTGCCTGGAGTGTCACAGAGAACACTGAAGCTTTCTTT
j_call: TRBJ2-5; v_call: TRBV7-6; clone_size: -; d_call: -; cdr3_aa: CASSLAGSGERETQYF; cdr3_nt: TGTGCCAGCAGCTTAGCCGGGTCCGGGGAGCGGGAGACCCAGTACTTC
j_call: TRBJ2-2; v_call: TRBV19; clone_size: -; d_call: TRBD2; cdr3_aa: CASTHHVGLARAGELFF; cdr3_nt: TGTGCCAGTACTCATCATGTCGGACTAGCGAGGGCCGGGGAGCTGTTTTTT
j_call: TRBJ1-6; v_call: TRBV19; clone_size: once; d_call: -; cdr3_aa: CASSIGEGVRNSPLHF; cdr3_nt: TGTGCCAGTAGTATAGGGGAGGGGGTGAGGAATTCACCCCTCCACTTT
j_call: TRBJ2-5; v_call: TRBV5-5; clone_size: -; d_call: -; cdr3_aa: CASSLDPGTQYF; cdr3_nt: TGTGCCAGCAGCTTGGACCCCGGGACCCAGTACTTC
j_call: TRBJ2-2; v_call: TRBV19; clone_size: -; d_call: TRBD2; cdr3_aa: CASHQLAGGSTGELFF; cdr3_nt: TGTGCCAGCCACCAACTAGCGGGGGGTTCCACCGGGGAGCTGTTTTTT
j_call: TRBJ2-3; v_call: TRBV30; clone_size: -; d_call: TRBD2; cdr3_aa: CAWRASGGVSDTQYF; cdr3_nt: TGTGCCTGGAGGGCTAGCGGGGGGGTCAGCGATACGCAGTATTTT
j_call: TRBJ1-5; v_call: TRBV5-5; clone_size: -; d_call: -; cdr3_aa: CASSDAGSGSQPQHF; cdr3_nt: TGTGCCAGCAGCGACGCCGGTTCGGGAAGTCAGCCCCAGCATTTT
j_call: TRBJ2-4; v_call: TRBV2; clone_size: -; d_call: -; cdr3_aa: CASNTNHIQYF; cdr3_nt: TGTGCCAGCAATACTAACCACATTCAGTACTTC
j_call: TRBJ1-1; v_call: TRBV18; clone_size: few; d_call: TRBD1; cdr3_aa: CASSGQGLSEAFF; cdr3_nt: TGTGCCAGCTCAGGACAGGGCTTAAGTGAAGCTTTCTTT
j_call: TRBJ2-1; v_call: TRBV11-2; clone_size: -; d_call: -; cdr3_aa: CASSLGHYNEQFF; cdr3_nt: TGTGCCAGCAGCTTGGGACACTACAATGAGCAGTTCTTC
j_call: TRBJ1-6; v_call: TRBV18; clone_size: -; d_call: TRBD1; cdr3_aa: CASSPDTGGVRRHSPLHF; cdr3_nt: TGTGCCAGCTCACCGGATACAGGGGGCGTCCGTAGGCATTCACCCCTCCACTTT
j_call: TRBJ1-3; v_call: TRBV12-3/TRBV12-4; clone_size: -; d_call: -; cdr3_aa: CGHSGNTIYF; cdr3_nt: TGTGGACACTCTGGAAACACCATATATTTT
j_call: TRBJ2-1; v_call: TRBV5-3; clone_size: -; d_call: -; cdr3_aa: CARRTGGQSREQFF; cdr3_nt: TGTGCCAGAAGGACCGGCGGACAGAGCCGAGAGCAGTTCTTC
j_call: TRBJ1-4; v_call: TRBV6-2/TRBV6-3; clone_size: -; d_call: -; cdr3_aa: CASSPDRPRSWGEKLFF; cdr3_nt: TGTGCCAGCAGTCCAGACAGGCCCCGCTCGTGGGGTGAAAAACTGTTTTTT
j_call: TRBJ1-5; v_call: TRBV4-3; clone_size: -; d_call: TRBD1; cdr3_aa: CASSPTWTGYQPQHF; cdr3_nt: TGCGCCAGCAGCCCCACCTGGACAGGGTATCAGCCCCAGCATTTT
j_call: TRBJ1-3; v_call: TRBV11-2; clone_size: -; d_call: -; cdr3_aa: CASSSNLRGVGNTIYF; cdr3_nt: TGTGCCAGCAGCTCAAACCTCAGGGGTGTTGGAAACACCATATATTTT
j_call: TRBJ1-2; v_call: TRBV27; clone_size: few; d_call: -; cdr3_aa: CASSLFSTGRGYTF; cdr3_nt: TGTGCCAGCAGTTTATTCTCGACGGGTCGTGGCTACACCTTC
j_call: TRBJ2-2; v_call: TRBV27; clone_size: -; d_call: -; cdr3_aa: CASSFQGTTGELFF; cdr3_nt: TGTGCCAGCAGTTTCCAGGGTACCACCGGGGAGCTGTTTTTT
j_call: TRBJ2-3; v_call: TRBV18; clone_size: once; d_call: TRBD1; cdr3_aa: CASSPRQGPTDTQYF; cdr3_nt: TGTGCCAGCTCACCACGACAGGGGCCCACAGATACGCAGTATTTT
j_call: TRBJ2-2; v_call: TRBV7-7; clone_size: once; d_call: TRBD1; cdr3_aa: CASSTRTGVKTGELFF; cdr3_nt: TGTGCCAGCAGCACCCGTACAGGGGTGAAAACCGGGGAGCTGTTTTTT
j_call: TRBJ2-2; v_call: TRBV7-2; clone_size: -; d_call: -; cdr3_aa: CASSLFPGSGYTGELFF; cdr3_nt: TGTGCCAGCAGCTTATTCCCCGGGAGCGGGTACACCGGGGAGCTGTTTTTT
j_call: TRBJ1-4; v_call: TRBV2; clone_size: -; d_call: -; cdr3_aa: CASIRDSATNEKLFF; cdr3_nt: TGTGCCAGCATTAGGGACTCTGCAACTAATGAAAAACTGTTTTTT
j_call: TRBJ2-7; v_call: TRBV5-5; clone_size: -; d_call: TRBD1; cdr3_aa: CASSLVRQGVSEQYF; cdr3_nt: TGTGCCAGCAGCTTGGTCCGACAGGGGGTGTCCGAGCAGTACTTC
j_call: TRBJ2-7; v_call: TRBV5-4; clone_size: -; d_call: TRBD1; cdr3_aa: CASARMGIGTGVMYEQYF; cdr3_nt: TGTGCCAGCGCTCGGATGGGGATCGGGACAGGGGTTATGTACGAGCAGTACTTC
j_call: TRBJ2-7; v_call: TRBV3-1/TRBV3-2; clone_size: few; d_call: TRBD1; cdr3_aa: CASSQKQGAYEQYF; cdr3_nt: TGTGCCAGCAGCCAAAAACAGGGGGCTTACGAGCAGTACTTC
j_call: TRBJ1-5; v_call: TRBV6-5; clone_size: -; d_call: -; cdr3_aa: CASSPRDNQPQHF; cdr3_nt: TGTGCCAGCAGTCCTCGGGATAATCAGCCCCAGCATTTT
j_call: TRBJ2-7; v_call: TRBV5-1; clone_size: -; d_call: -; cdr3_aa: CASSLDLAINEQYF; cdr3_nt: TGCGCCAGCAGCTTGGACCTGGCAATAAACGAGCAGTACTTC
j_call: TRBJ1-1; v_call: TRBV9; clone_size: -; d_call: TRBD1; cdr3_aa: CASSVGSGGNTEAFF; cdr3_nt: TGTGCCAGCAGCGTAGGATCAGGGGGGAACACTGAAGCTTTCTTT
j_call: TRBJ2-2; v_call: TRBV6-5; clone_size: -; d_call: -; cdr3_aa: CASSYSSLANTGELFF; cdr3_nt: TGTGCCAGCAGTTACTCGTCCCTAGCCAACACCGGGGAGCTGTTTTTT
j_call: TRBJ1-5; v_call: TRBV28; clone_size: -; d_call: TRBD1; cdr3_aa: CASSTGTGARSQPQHF; cdr3_nt: TGTGCCAGCAGTACCGGGACAGGGGCTAGGAGTCAGCCCCAGCATTTT
j_call: TRBJ1-1; v_call: TRBV30; clone_size: -; d_call: -; cdr3_aa: CAWSVGGRSTEAFF; cdr3_nt: TGTGCCTGGAGTGTTGGCGGCCGCTCGACTGAAGCTTTCTTT
j_call: TRBJ1-3; v_call: TRBV6-1; clone_size: few; d_call: -; cdr3_aa: CASSERFQFSGNTIYF; cdr3_nt: TGTGCCAGCAGTGAAAGATTCCAGTTCTCTGGAAACACCATATATTTT
j_call: TRBJ1-1; v_call: TRBV7-2; clone_size: -; d_call: -; cdr3_aa: CASSPSWTRLNTEAFF; cdr3_nt: TGTGCCAGCAGCCCATCTTGGACACGCTTGAACACTGAAGCTTTCTTT
j_call: TRBJ1-1; v_call: TRBV7-9; clone_size: -; d_call: -; cdr3_aa: CASSSTGYTEAFF; cdr3_nt: TGTGCCAGCAGCTCTACAGGGTACACTGAAGCTTTCTTT
j_call: TRBJ2-2; v_call: TRBV11-2; clone_size: -; d_call: TRBD1; cdr3_aa: CASSLVFARQGSSGELFF; cdr3_nt: TGTGCCAGCAGCTTAGTATTTGCGAGACAGGGGTCGTCCGGGGAGCTGTTTTTT
j_call: TRBJ2-1; v_call: TRBV30; clone_size: few; d_call: -; cdr3_aa: CAWSRGGPNEQFF; cdr3_nt: TGTGCCTGGAGTCGGGGAGGTCCAAATGAGCAGTTCTTC